The 30 T cell receptor beta chains reported below all come from one sample, sequenced in a study of early T cells in non-severe SARS-CoV-2 infection (dated by TCRdb to the early 2020s). Library construction relied on 5' RACE. The listed sequencing device is NextSeq 500. The raw public reads went through TCRdb reprocessing: fastp at Q25, MiXCR clone calling, in-frame beta chains kept. Rows are combined by CDR3 protein, so each entry shows the most common genes and DNA. In this sample the table shows around 92,000 distinct CDR3 sequences, about 11% of which occur a single time. The top ten constitute around 5% of the sample. The sequenced material came from whole blood. The receptors stem from an adult who was a healthcare worker with PCR-confirmed SARS-CoV-2 infection or an uninfected control (not recorded which).

J is TRBJ2-1 and V is TRBV2; tentatively, D is TRBD1 (6 bases). V lost 6 bases and J lost 1, with 13 bases in between. The CDR3 runs to 15 residues. Per the germline V gene, CDR1 is SNHLY and CDR2 is FYNNEI. This CDR3 is CASRDYGQSYNEQFF. The DNA of the CDR3 is TGTGCCAGCAGAGATTATGGACAGTCCTACAATGAGCAGTTCTTC.

The sample holds a few counts of this clonotype. This rearrangement joins TRBV3-1 to TRBJ1-1; 7 bases line up with TRBD1. CDR1 and CDR2 from the germline V gene are LGHDT and YNNKEL (reference sequence). The length of the CDR3 is 14 residues. V was pared by 4 bases and J by 3 bases, with 5 bases of the junction left unmatched. The DNA of the CDR3 is TGTGCCAGCAGCCCGACAGGGATGGACACTGAAGCTTTCTTT. Its protein product is CASSPTGMDTEAFF.

At least ten counts were recorded for this clonotype. This chain connects TRBV5-6 to TRBJ1-3; unclear D gene. The germline V and J ends were trimmed by 2 bases and 0 bases, with 9 bases remaining between them. CDR1 and CDR2 from the germline V gene are SGHDT and YYEEEE. There are 15 residues in the CDR3. This chain's CDR3 is CASSLSPRSGNTIYF. Here the CDR3 DNA reads TGTGCCAGCAGCTTATCCCCTCGCTCTGGAAACACCATATATTTT.

This clonotype has at least ten counts. The chain is built from TRBV12-3 or TRBV12-4 and TRBJ1-2; D remains ambiguous. V lost 8 bases, J lost 3 bases, and 10 bases lay in between. The CDR3 runs to 12 residues. Written as DNA, the CDR3 is TGTGCCAGCCGAAAAGGGCACTATGGCTACACCTTC. Protein: CASRKGHYGYTF.

This clonotype was observed many times. CDR3 protein: CASSPQGRGANVLTF. The CDR3 DNA follows: TGTGCCAGCAGTCCACAGGGGAGAGGGGCCAACGTCCTGACTTTC. The chain combines TRBV6-6 with TRBJ2-6; 7 bases align to TRBD1. The V gene's germline CDR1 is MNHNY and CDR2 SVGAGI (reference sequence). The CDR3 is 15 amino acids. Trimming at V came to 5 bases and at J to 4 bases, leaving 5 bases not matched to a gene.

The chain carries TRBV12-3 or TRBV12-4 and TRBJ1-2, with D possibly TRBD1 on 5 matching bases. Trimming cost V 7 bases and J 4 bases, with 16 bases left between them. The length of the CDR3 is 14 residues. CDR3 in DNA: TGTGCCAGCACCCTAGCGGGGACGGTCTATGGCTACACCTTC. This encodes CASTLAGTVYGYTF.

The J gene is TRBJ2-3, the V gene TRBV6-2 or TRBV6-3; D uncertain. The CDR3 consists of 11 residues. The V end lost 2 bases, the J end lost 5 bases, and 2 bases lay between the germline ends. The germline CDR1 and CDR2 sequences are MNHEY and SVGEGT. The CDR3 sequence is CASSYLDTQYF. The CDR3 DNA reads TGTGCCAGCAGTTACCTAGATACGCAGTATTTT.

This clonotype was found a few times. This chain connects TRBV20-1 to TRBJ1-4, with 9 bases identical to TRBD1. CDR3 length equals 14 residues. Looked up from germline, CDR1 is DFQATT and CDR2 is SNEGSKA (reference sequence). V trimming: 4 bases; J trimming: 5 bases; junction bases outside the gene matches: 5. The CDR3 region is CSAIAGQGNEKLFF. The CDR3 nucleotides read TGCAGTGCTATTGCGGGACAGGGAAATGAAAAACTGTTTTTT.

This clonotype was observed at least ten times. The gene calls are TRBV7-9 and TRBJ1-6; the D gene is possibly TRBD1 (5 bases). The CDR3 is 13 residues long. CDR1 is SEHNR, CDR2 FQNEAQ, per germline (reference sequence). The V and J ends lost 2 bases and 8 bases respectively, with 7 bases between them. The CDR3 DNA follows: TGTGCCAGCAGCTTATGGGGGGATTCACCCCTCCACTTT. Protein sequence: CASSLWGDSPLHF.

In its sample, this clonotype was seen many times. The chain joins TRBV29-1 to TRBJ2-5, with no clear D. The CDR3 sequence is 12 residues long. Deletions cut 5 bases from V and 2 bases from J, with 9 bases between. Germline CDR1 SQVTM, CDR2 ANQGSEA. The CDR3 nucleotides are TGCAGCGTTCTCAAAACACAAGAGACCCAGTACTTC. Protein product: CSVLKTQETQYF.

This clonotype has only a few counts. The chain has TRBV5-6 and TRBJ2-7, with TRBD1 as a possible D gene (5 bases). The CDR3 sequence is 12 residues long. Trimming left V 2 bases short and J 9 bases short, with 12 bases between. The V gene's germline CDR1 is SGHDT and CDR2 YYEEEE. Written as DNA, the CDR3 is TGTGCCAGCAGCTTACCAGGGTCCCCGCAGTACTTC. It encodes CASSLPGSPQYF.

The chain links TRBV29-1 to TRBJ2-1; D ambiguous. This CDR3 is 12 amino acids long. Germline V gene sequence: CDR1 SQVTM, CDR2 ANQGSEA. Trimming cost V 3 bases and J 0 bases, with 3 bases left between them. CDR3 DNA sequence: TGCAGCGTTGACACCTCCTACAATGAGCAGTTCTTC. It specifies CSVDTSYNEQFF.

Ten or more counts support this clonotype. The V and J genes are TRBV11-3 and TRBJ2-1; D not certain. V gave up 3 bases and J gave up 8 bases, with 8 bases separating them. Germline CDR1 is SGHNT and CDR2 is YENEEA. The CDR3 loop spans 12 amino acids. Here the CDR3 reads CASSFSRHEQFF. Here the CDR3 DNA reads TGTGCCAGCAGCTTTTCGCGTCATGAGCAGTTCTTC.

This clonotype showed up many times. The rearrangement links TRBV7-9 to TRBJ1-1; D may be TRBD1 (6 bases). Germline values: CDR1 SEHNR, CDR2 FQNEAQ (reference sequence). This CDR3 spans 12 amino acids. Between the trimmed V and J ends, which lost 5 bases and 8 bases, there was a span of 12 bases. Written as DNA, the CDR3 is TGTGCCAGCAGCCAAGGGGGGTACGAAGCTTTCTTT. It specifies CASSQGGYEAFF. Looking up the rest from reference TRBV7-9 and TRBJ1-1 gives the full variable domain: DTGVSQNPRHKITKRGQNVTFRCDPISEHNRLYWYRQTLGQGPEFLTYFQNEAQLEKSRLLSDRFSAERPKGSFSTLEIQRTEQGDSAMYLCASSQGGYEAFFGQGTRLTVV.

This clonotype was counted many times. The chain joins TRBV5-4 to TRBJ2-7, with 8 positions matching TRBD1. This CDR3 spans 13 amino acids. V was clipped by 3 bases and J by 7 bases; unmatched bases: 6. Germline V gene data show CDR1 as SGHNT and CDR2 as YYREEE (reference sequence). The CDR3: CASSSGQGFEQYF. In DNA form, the CDR3 reads TGTGCCAGCAGCTCCGGACAGGGCTTTGAGCAGTACTTC.

This clonotype was seen ten or more times. The chain employs TRBV2 and TRBJ2-5, with D perhaps TRBD2 (5 bases). The CDR3 totals 14 residues. The ends were cut back, 5 bases at V and 1 base at J, with 11 bases in the middle. Germline V gene data show CDR1 as SNHLY and CDR2 as FYNNEI. The CDR3 nucleotides are TGTGCCAGCAGTTATGGCCTAGCCCAAGAGACCCAGTACTTC. Translating it yields CASSYGLAQETQYF.

The chain links TRBV7-2 to TRBJ2-7, with 7 bases matching TRBD1. The length of the CDR3 is 15 residues. The J segment lost 6 bases and the V segment lost 1 base, leaving 9 bases of the junction unmatched. Germline CDR1 SGHTA, CDR2 FQGNSA. CDR3 residues: CASSLEGQTLAEQYF. CDR3 in DNA: TGTGCCAGCAGCTTAGAGGGACAGACCCTCGCCGAGCAGTACTTC. Combining the CDR3 with reference TRBV7-2 and TRBJ2-7 gives the whole variable domain GAGVSQSPSNKVTEKGKDVELRCDPISGHTALYWYRQSLGQGLEFLIYFQGNSAPDKSGLPSDRFSAERTGGSVSTLTIQRTQQEDSAVYLCASSLEGQTLAEQYFGPGTRLTVT.

The chain combines TRBV5-1 with TRBJ2-7, with D uncertain. The CDR3 consists of 12 residues. Trimming pared 0 bases from V and 6 bases from J, leaving 7 bases between. The germline gives CDR1 SGHRS, CDR2 YFSETQ. The CDR3: CASSLEGLEQYF. DNA of the CDR3: TGCGCCAGCAGCTTGGAGGGTCTCGAGCAGTACTTC.

This clonotype was recorded many times. The chain carries TRBV12-3 or TRBV12-4 and TRBJ2-1, with 12 bases identical to TRBD2. J was trimmed by 6 bases and V by 3 bases; bases with no gene match: 0. This CDR3 contains 14 residues. The CDR3 nucleotides are TGTGCCAGCAGTTTGACTAGCGGGAGCAATGAGCAGTTCTTC. The encoded protein is CASSLTSGSNEQFF.

This clonotype was recorded a few times. The chain joins TRBV7-9 to TRBJ1-1; D uncertain. The CDR3 has 11 amino acids. The germline V gene encodes CDR1 SEHNR and CDR2 FQNEAQ (reference sequence). Trimming left V 2 bases short and J 6 bases short, with 4 bases between. CDR3 nucleotide sequence: TGTGCCAGCAGCTTAAGGGCTGAAGCTTTCTTT. Translating gives CASSLRAEAFF.

The genes are TRBV19 and TRBJ1-5; D gene unclear. The CDR3 totals 13 residues. The V end was cut by 5 bases, the J end by 9 bases, with 14 bases between. Looked up from germline, CDR1 is LNHDA and CDR2 is SQIVND (reference sequence). CDR3 protein: CASSAWALRPQHF. For the CDR3, the DNA is TGTGCCAGTAGTGCCTGGGCCCTTCGGCCCCAGCATTTT.

In this sample, this clonotype turned up many times. This sequence joins TRBV3-1 and TRBJ1-2, with D possibly being TRBD1 (5 bases). The germline V gene has CDR1 LGHDT and CDR2 YNNKEL (reference sequence). V was clipped by 0 bases and J by 6 bases, with 17 bases between them. This CDR3 comprises 16 residues. This CDR3 is CASSQDFTGQGDGYTF. Written as DNA, the CDR3 is TGTGCCAGCAGCCAAGATTTTACTGGGCAGGGCGATGGCTACACCTTC.

The chain employs TRBV5-1 and TRBJ1-1; TRBD1 might be the D (5 bases). This CDR3 has 14 residues. Germline values: CDR1 SGHRS, CDR2 YFSETQ. The V gene lost 0 bases and the J gene lost 6 bases, with 12 bases spanning the gap. The CDR3 sequence is CASSLDEGRAEAFF. CDR3 DNA sequence: TGCGCCAGCAGCTTGGATGAGGGGAGGGCTGAAGCTTTCTTT.

This clonotype was picked up many times. The chain links TRBV7-2 to TRBJ2-1; TRBD2 is a possible D gene (5 bases). The length of the CDR3 is 13 residues. Germline CDR1 and CDR2: SGHTA and FQGNSA. Trimming removed 6 bases from V and 4 bases from J, with 10 bases in between. Here the CDR3 DNA reads TGTGCCAGCAGGGTCGGGGTTTACAATGAGCAGTTCTTC. This sequence encodes CASRVGVYNEQFF.

This chain uses TRBV5-1 with TRBJ2-6; 8 bases align to TRBD2. This CDR3 is built from 19 residues. The V gene end was trimmed by 1 base and the J gene end by 0 bases; junction bases not matched to a gene: 9. In germline, CDR1 is SGHRS, CDR2 YFSETQ. The CDR3 sequence: CASSLRRRSGNSGANVLTF. CDR3 in DNA: TGCGCCAGCAGCTTGAGGAGGCGTAGCGGGAACTCTGGGGCCAACGTCCTGACTTTC.

This clonotype was observed at least ten times. The chain joins TRBV9 to TRBJ2-7; D is unresolved. V was shortened by 0 bases and J by 3 bases, with 13 bases between the two germline ends. Germline lookup yields CDR1 SGDLS and CDR2 YYNGEE. The CDR3 covers 15 residues. The CDR3 bases are TGTGCCAGCAGCGTAGCTATCGGCGCCGGCTACGAGCAGTACTTC. Its protein is CASSVAIGAGYEQYF.

This clonotype was recorded many times. The J gene is TRBJ2-7, the V gene TRBV9; 10 nucleotides line up with TRBD1. V dropped 3 bases and J dropped 2; count of bases not matched to a gene: 5. There are 15 residues in the CDR3. The germline V gene encodes CDR1 SGDLS and CDR2 YYNGEE. CDR3 in amino acids: CASSGGTGAPYEQYF. The CDR3 region has the DNA TGTGCCAGCAGCGGAGGGACAGGGGCACCCTACGAGCAGTACTTC. The full variable domain, its missing parts supplied by reference TRBV9 and TRBJ2-7, is DSGVTQTPKHLITATGQRVTLRCSPRSGDLSVYWYQQSLDQGLQFLIQYYNGEERAKGNILERFSAQQFPDLHSELNLSSLELGDSALYFCASSGGTGAPYEQYFGPGTRLTVT.

The V gene is TRBV7-8, the J gene TRBJ2-2; TRBD2 might be the D (6 bases). The CDR3 totals 16 residues. Trimming took off 4 bases at V and 1 base at J, with 13 bases between the two ends. CDR1 and CDR2 (germline): SGHVS, FQNEAQ. CDR3 sequence: CASSSWDLRNTGELFF. CDR3 in DNA: TGTGCCAGCAGCTCTTGGGACTTGAGGAACACCGGGGAGCTGTTTTTT.

The rearrangement uses TRBV30 and TRBJ2-3, with 12 bases identical to TRBD2. Unmatched junction bases numbered 3, after V lost 5 bases and J lost 6 bases. This CDR3 is built from 13 residues. Germline V gives CDR1 GTSNPN, CDR2 SVGIG (reference sequence). The CDR3 sequence: CAWSSGGADTQYF. The CDR3, as DNA: TGTGCCTGGTCTAGCGGGGGGGCTGATACGCAGTATTTT.

The chain couples TRBV20-1 to TRBJ2-7, with 7 bases lining up with TRBD1. Germline-derived CDR1 and CDR2 are DFQATT and SNEGSKA (reference sequence). After removal of 3 bases from V and 0 bases from J, the junction contained 2 bases not matched to a gene. The CDR3 consists of 13 residues. Here the CDR3 reads CSARTGPSYEQYF. The CDR3 DNA reads as TGCAGTGCTAGGACAGGGCCCTCCTACGAGCAGTACTTC.